The rows below give T cell receptor beta chains drawn from one sample of a study of neurological immune-mediated disorders. MiXCR, run by TCRdb on the 5' RACE reads, gives a single entry per CDR3 protein. The repertoire holds about 60,000 distinct CDR3 sequences, with roughly 4% as singletons. Material: PBMCs. The source of these receptors is a woman between 45 and 65 years old with multiple sclerosis. The CDR3 runs from the conserved cysteine through the conserved F or W. A D gene is named only where the DNA matches it firmly. Clone size, where shown, is once, few, many, or a class for clones that have expanded.

D gene,clone size,J gene,V gene,CDR3 DNA,CDR3 protein
TRBD1,many,TRBJ1-1,TRBV5-1,TGCGCCAGCAGGTCCCGGGACAGGGACTTTGAAGCTTTCTTT,CASRSRDRDFEAFF
TRBD1,NA,TRBJ1-5,TRBV6-2/TRBV6-3,TGTGCCAGCAGGGCAGGGGGGAACAATCAGCCCCAGAATTTT,CASRAGGNNQPQNF
NA,many,TRBJ2-5,TRBV7-2,TGTGCCAGCAGCTTATTTACGGGACAAGTGGAGACCCAGTACTTC,CASSLFTGQVETQYF
NA,many,TRBJ2-1,TRBV12-3/TRBV12-4,TGTGCCAGCAGTCGGATGACTCGAAATGAGCAGTTCTTC,CASSRMTRNEQFF
TRBD2,many,TRBJ2-7,TRBV20-1,TGCAGTGCTAGAGGAATAGCGGGAGGGAGGGGAGGCTACGAGCAGTACTTC,CSARGIAGGRGGYEQYF
NA,many,TRBJ2-7,TRBV20-1,TGCAGTGCTAGAGAGGGGCGTGAGCAGTACTTC,CSAREGREQYF
NA,many,TRBJ2-2,TRBV11-1,TGTGCCAGCAGCCTTCACTCTAGCTCCGGGGAGCTGTTTTTT,CASSLHSSSGELFF
NA,many,TRBJ2-2,TRBV4-3,TGCGCCAGCAGCCAAGAAGGGATCGGGGAGCTGTTTTTT,CASSQEGIGELFF
TRBD2,few,TRBJ2-7,TRBV20-1,TGCAGTGCTAGAGAGGCGGGAGACGAGCAGTACTTC,CSAREAGDEQYF
TRBD1,NA,TRBJ1-5,TRBV12-3/TRBV12-4,TGTGCCAGCAGTTGGGGACAGGCGAGCAATCAGCCCCAGCATTTT,CASSWGQASNQPQHF